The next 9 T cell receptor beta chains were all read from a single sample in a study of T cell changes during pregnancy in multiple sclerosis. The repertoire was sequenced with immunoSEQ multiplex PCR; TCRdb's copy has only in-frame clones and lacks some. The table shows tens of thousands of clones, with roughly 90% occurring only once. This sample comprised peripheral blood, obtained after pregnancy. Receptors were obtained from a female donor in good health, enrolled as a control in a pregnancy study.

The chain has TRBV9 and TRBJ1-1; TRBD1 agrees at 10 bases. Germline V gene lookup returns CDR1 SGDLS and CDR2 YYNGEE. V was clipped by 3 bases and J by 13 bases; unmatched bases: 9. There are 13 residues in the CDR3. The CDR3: CASSARTGGVLFF. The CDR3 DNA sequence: TGTGCCAGCAGCGCTCGGACAGGGGGGGTTCTTTTCTTT.

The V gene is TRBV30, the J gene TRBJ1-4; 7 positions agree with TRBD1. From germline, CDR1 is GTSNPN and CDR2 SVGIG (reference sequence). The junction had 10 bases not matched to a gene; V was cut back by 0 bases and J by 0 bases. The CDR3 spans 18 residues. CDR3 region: CAWSVRWTGRATNEKLFF. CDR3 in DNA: TGTGCCTGGAGTGTACGATGGACAGGCCGAGCAACTAATGAAAAACTGTTTTTT.

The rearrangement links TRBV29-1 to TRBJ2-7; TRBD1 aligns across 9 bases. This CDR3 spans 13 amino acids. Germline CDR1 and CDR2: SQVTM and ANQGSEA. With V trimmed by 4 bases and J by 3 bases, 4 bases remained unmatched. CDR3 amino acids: CSVGQGGDYEQYF. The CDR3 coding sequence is TGCAGCGTTGGACAGGGGGGCGACTACGAGCAGTACTTC.

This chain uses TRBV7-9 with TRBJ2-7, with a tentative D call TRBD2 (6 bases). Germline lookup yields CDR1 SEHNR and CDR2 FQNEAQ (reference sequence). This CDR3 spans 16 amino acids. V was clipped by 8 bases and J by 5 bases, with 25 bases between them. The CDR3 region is CASDPLGGGDPHEQYF. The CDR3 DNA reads TGTGCCAGCGATCCCCTAGGAGGAGGGGACCCCCACGAGCAGTACTTC.

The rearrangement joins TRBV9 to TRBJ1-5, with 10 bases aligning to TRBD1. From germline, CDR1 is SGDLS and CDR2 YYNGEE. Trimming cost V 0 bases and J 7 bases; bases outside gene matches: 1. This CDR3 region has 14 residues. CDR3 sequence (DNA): TGTGCCAGCAGCGTAGGACAGGGGGCACAGCCCCAGCATTTT. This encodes CASSVGQGAQPQHF. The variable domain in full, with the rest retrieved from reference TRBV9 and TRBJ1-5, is DSGVTQTPKHLITATGQRVTLRCSPRSGDLSVYWYQQSLDQGLQFLIQYYNGEERAKGNILERFSAQQFPDLHSELNLSSLELGDSALYFCASSVGQGAQPQHFGDGTRLSIL.

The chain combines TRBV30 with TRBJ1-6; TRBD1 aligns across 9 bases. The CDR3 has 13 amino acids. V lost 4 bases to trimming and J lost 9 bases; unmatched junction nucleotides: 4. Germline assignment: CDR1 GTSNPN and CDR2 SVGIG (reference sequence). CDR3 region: CAWIQGAGSPLHF. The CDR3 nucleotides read TGTGCCTGGATACAGGGGGCTGGTTCACCCCTCCACTTT.

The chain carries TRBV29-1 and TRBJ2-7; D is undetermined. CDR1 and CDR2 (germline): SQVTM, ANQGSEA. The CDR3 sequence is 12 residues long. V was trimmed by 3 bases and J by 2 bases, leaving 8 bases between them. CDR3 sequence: CSVENVAYEQYF. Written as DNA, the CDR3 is TGCAGCGTTGAGAATGTAGCCTACGAGCAGTACTTC.

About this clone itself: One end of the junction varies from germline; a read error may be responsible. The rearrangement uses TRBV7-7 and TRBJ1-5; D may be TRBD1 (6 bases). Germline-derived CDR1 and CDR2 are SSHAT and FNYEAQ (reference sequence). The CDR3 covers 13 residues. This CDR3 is CASSLGQNQPQHF. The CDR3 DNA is TGTGCTAGCAGCTTAGGACAGAATCAGCCCCAGCATTTT.

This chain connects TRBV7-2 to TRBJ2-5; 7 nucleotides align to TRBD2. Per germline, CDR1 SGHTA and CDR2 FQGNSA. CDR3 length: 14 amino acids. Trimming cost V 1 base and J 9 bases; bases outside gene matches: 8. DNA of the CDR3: TGTGCCAGCAGCTTAGTCCCTAGTGCGGGAGCCCAGTACTTC. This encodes CASSLVPSAGAQYF.